The rows below give T cell receptor beta chains drawn from one sample of a study of CD8+ T cells in alopecia areata. The repertoire was sequenced with immunoSEQ multiplex PCR; TCRdb's copy has only in-frame clones and lacks some. The sample has 150,000 to 200,000 clones, around 64% seen once. The sequencing used CD4+ T cells sorted from blood, collected around week 50, from a patient treated with tofacitinib. The receptors here all came from a human donor with alopecia areata. Each CDR3 is given with its conserved first and last residue. A D gene is named only where the DNA matches it firmly. Clone size is shown for a subset of rows, as once, few, many or a class of expanded clone.

j_gene,abundance,v_gene,d_gene,CDR3nt,CDR3aa
TRBJ1-1,once,TRBV4-3,NA,TGCGCCAGCAGCCAAGGGGTGGTGGCTGAAGCTTTCTTT,CASSQGVVAEAFF
TRBJ1-2,NA,TRBV6-1,NA,TGTGCCAGCAGTGGAAGACGGACGGATGGCTACACCTTC,CASSGRRTDGYTF
TRBJ2-4,NA,TRBV29-1,TRBD2,TGCAGCGGGGGGGACTATACTAACATTCAGTACTTC,CSGGDYTNIQYF
TRBJ2-6,few,TRBV7-2,NA,TGTGCCAGCAGCCTCCTGGGTGCTGGGGCCAACGTCCTGACTTTC,CASSLLGAGANVLTF
TRBJ1-5,NA,TRBV5-6,TRBD1,TGTGCCAGCAGCTTTCGTACAGGGGCGTACAATCAGCCCCAGCATTTT,CASSFRTGAYNQPQHF
TRBJ1-1,NA,TRBV4-3,NA,TGCGCCAGCAGCCAAGATTTTCTCCACACTGAAGCTTTCTTT,CASSQDFLHTEAFF
TRBJ1-1,NA,TRBV30,TRBD1,TGTGCCTGGAGTAACGGGGAGGGGGCTGGGACTGAAGCTTTCTTT,CAWSNGEGAGTEAFF
TRBJ1-1,NA,TRBV29-1,NA,TGCAGCGTTGATCAGGGGCCGGGAACTGAAGCTTTCTTT,CSVDQGPGTEAFF
TRBJ2-5,NA,TRBV29-1,NA,TGCAGCGTCAAGCGGACGGGGGAGACCCAGTACTTC,CSVKRTGETQYF
TRBJ2-2,few,TRBV15,NA,TGTGCCACCAGCAGAGATCAGGACGGGGAGCTGTTTTTT,CATSRDQDGELFF
TRBJ1-1,NA,TRBV30,NA,TGTGCCTGGGACAGAGCGAACACTGAAGCTTTCTTT,CAWDRANTEAFF
TRBJ1-5,NA,TRBV19,TRBD1,TGTGCCAGTAGTGAACAGGGGCGAAATCAGCCCCAGCATTTT,CASSEQGRNQPQHF
TRBJ1-2,once,TRBV29-1,NA,TGCAGCGTTGTGGGGGCCAACTATGGCTACACCTTC,CSVVGANYGYTF
TRBJ2-3,NA,TRBV2,NA,TGTGCCGCAAAGGGTGTTCGGGGAGATACGCAGTATTTT,CAAKGVRGDTQYF
TRBJ2-1,NA,TRBV20-1,NA,TGCAGTGCTCGCCCTCCGGAACAGGAGTTCTTC,CSARPPEQEFF
TRBJ2-4,NA,TRBV29-1,NA,TGCAGCGTTCCGGTAGACGGAAACATTCAGTACTTC,CSVPVDGNIQYF
TRBJ2-6,NA,TRBV5-4,TRBD1,TGTGCCAGCAGCTCTACAGGGGCTGGGGCCAACGTCCTGACTTTC,CASSSTGAGANVLTF
TRBJ2-2,NA,TRBV30,NA,TGTGCCTGGAGCCAAAGGACTTACACCGGGGAGCTGTTTTTT,CAWSQRTYTGELFF
TRBJ2-7,NA,TRBV12-5,NA,TGTGCTAGTGGTTTAACAGGGACCTACGAGCAGTACTTC,CASGLTGTYEQYF
TRBJ1-1,NA,TRBV30,NA,TGTGCCTGGAGAGGGCAGGTGAACACTGAAGCTTTCTTT,CAWRGQVNTEAFF
TRBJ1-5,few,TRBV10-3,NA,TGTGCCATCAGTGAGGGCGGGTTAGGTCAGCCCCAGCATTTT,CAISEGGLGQPQHF
TRBJ2-5,NA,TRBV5-1,TRBD2,TGCGCCAGCAGCTTAGGAGCTAGCGGGGGACAAGAGACCCAGTACTTC,CASSLGASGGQETQYF